A selection of T cell receptor beta chains follows, all from one sample in a study of blood T cell repertoires in COVID-19. Libraries were prepared by immunoSEQ multiplex PCR; TCRdb keeps only in-frame clonotypes and omits some of them. The sample carries approximately 72,000 clones, more than 80% recorded once. The sequenced sample consisted of peripheral blood. The source is a woman of 80 years or more with active or convalescent COVID-19. Both conserved end residues are part of each CDR3. Each record gives: V gene, D gene, J gene, clone size, CDR3 DNA, CDR3 protein. A D gene is named only where the DNA matches it firmly. Clone size is given for some rows only: seen once, a few or many times, or a class if the clone is expanded.

V: TRBV27; D: TRBD1; J: TRBJ2-1; size: few; DNA: TGTGCCAGCAGTTTATCGATTTTTAACAGGGGAGACAATGAGCAGTTCTTC; CDR3: CASSLSIFNRGDNEQFF
V: TRBV25-1; D: TRBD1; J: TRBJ1-1; size: -; DNA: TGTGCCAGCAGTGAATATGGCAGGGGGTGGGGGAACACTGAAGCTTTCTTT; CDR3: CASSEYGRGWGNTEAFF
V: TRBV6-5; D: -; J: TRBJ2-7; size: -; DNA: TGTGCCAGCACCGCGGACGGGACCTACGAGCAGTACTTC; CDR3: CASTADGTYEQYF
V: TRBV30; D: -; J: TRBJ2-7; size: -; DNA: TGTGCCTGGAGTACGACAGGTTACGAGCAGTACTTC; CDR3: CAWSTTGYEQYF
V: TRBV6-6; D: TRBD1; J: TRBJ2-7; size: -; DNA: TGTGCCTCCTCCGGACCCGGGACAGGGCTATGGGAGCAGTACTTC; CDR3: CASSGPGTGLWEQYF
V: TRBV12-3/TRBV12-4; D: -; J: TRBJ2-3; size: -; DNA: TGTGCCATAGAGCGGGCCTTAGATACGCAGTATTTT; CDR3: CAIERALDTQYF
V: TRBV6-2/TRBV6-3; D: -; J: TRBJ1-5; size: few; DNA: TGTGCCAGCAGTCCCCCCCCTAGAATGAGCAATCAGCCCCAGCATTTT; CDR3: CASSPPPRMSNQPQHF
V: TRBV10-3; D: TRBD2; J: TRBJ2-3; size: few; DNA: TGTGCCACTAGCGGGGGGGCCGGAGATACGCAGTATTTT; CDR3: CATSGGAGDTQYF
V: TRBV4-3; D: TRBD1; J: TRBJ2-2; size: -; DNA: TGCGCCAGCAGCCAAGATTGGGGACAGACTACCGGGGAGCTGTTTTTT; CDR3: CASSQDWGQTTGELFF
V: TRBV3-1/TRBV3-2; D: -; J: TRBJ2-1; size: -; DNA: TGTGCCAGCAGCCGGGCGAGTCGGAATGAGCAGTTCTTC; CDR3: CASSRASRNEQFF
V: TRBV19; D: TRBD1; J: TRBJ1-2; size: -; DNA: TGTGCCAGTAGTATAACTGGGACAGGGGGCGGTGGCTACACCTTC; CDR3: CASSITGTGGGGYTF
V: TRBV15; D: -; J: TRBJ1-4; size: -; DNA: TGTGCCACCAGCAGAGAATGGAGGGCGGTTGAAAAACTGTTTTTT; CDR3: CATSREWRAVEKLFF
V: TRBV5-1; D: TRBD2; J: TRBJ2-7; size: once; DNA: TGCGCCAGCAGCAGACTAGCGGGGAGGAGATACGAGCAGTACTTC; CDR3: CASSRLAGRRYEQYF
V: TRBV7-8; D: TRBD2; J: TRBJ2-1; size: -; DNA: TGTGCCAGCAGCTTATCGCAGCGTCCTAGCGGGGATAGTGAGCAGTTCTTC; CDR3: CASSLSQRPSGDSEQFF
V: TRBV7-6; D: TRBD1; J: TRBJ2-3; size: -; DNA: TGTGCCAGCAGCCCCGCTCCGGACAGGGGGAAGACAGATACGCAGTATTTT; CDR3: CASSPAPDRGKTDTQYF
V: TRBV18; D: -; J: TRBJ1-2; size: -; DNA: TGTGCCAGCTCACCGACAAAGGACACGGCAGGGTATGGCTACACCTTC; CDR3: CASSPTKDTAGYGYTF
V: TRBV27; D: -; J: TRBJ1-6; size: -; DNA: TGTGCCAGCAGACGGCCAGGTGCCGGGGGGAATAATTCACCCCTCCACTTT; CDR3: CASRRPGAGGNNSPLHF
V: TRBV3-1/TRBV3-2; D: -; J: TRBJ1-2; size: many; DNA: TGTGCCAGCAGCCAAGGGGCAGGAGGAGGCTACACCTTC; CDR3: CASSQGAGGGYTF
V: TRBV10-1; D: -; J: TRBJ2-2; size: -; DNA: TGCGCCAGCAGTGAATGGTCAGGGCAGTCGGCCGGGGAGCTGTTTTTT; CDR3: CASSEWSGQSAGELFF
V: TRBV19; D: TRBD2; J: TRBJ2-5; size: -; DNA: TGTGCCAGTAGTATAGAAGGTGGGTTAGCGGGGGGGATGTCCCAGTACTTC; CDR3: CASSIEGGLAGGMSQYF
V: TRBV5-1; D: TRBD1; J: TRBJ1-1; size: -; DNA: TGCGCCAGCAGCTTTAGGGACAGGACTTTTGTGGCGAACACTGAAGCTTTCTTT; CDR3: CASSFRDRTFVANTEAFF
V: TRBV27; D: -; J: TRBJ1-2; size: -; DNA: TGTGCCAGCAGTTTAAAACGGGAAACATATGGCTACACCTTC; CDR3: CASSLKRETYGYTF
V: TRBV6-5; D: -; J: TRBJ1-3; size: -; DNA: TGTGCCAGCAGTTTGGGAGTTGAGTCTGGAAACACCATATATTTT; CDR3: CASSLGVESGNTIYF
V: TRBV2; D: -; J: TRBJ2-2; size: -; DNA: TGTGCCAGCAGGCGTTGGCAGGTACTCACCGGGGAGCTGTTTTTT; CDR3: CASRRWQVLTGELFF
V: TRBV6-2/TRBV6-3; D: TRBD2; J: TRBJ2-2; size: once; DNA: TGTGCCAGCAGTTCTAGCGGGGGCAACACCGGGGAGCTGTTTTTT; CDR3: CASSSSGGNTGELFF
V: TRBV28; D: TRBD1; J: TRBJ1-4; size: -; DNA: TGTGCCAGTAAGGGGGCAAATGAGGAAAAACTGTTTTTT; CDR3: CASKGANEEKLFF
V: TRBV7-2; D: -; J: TRBJ2-1; size: -; DNA: TGTGCCAGCAGCTTATTTCAGGGGACGCGTGAGCAGTTCTTC; CDR3: CASSLFQGTREQFF
V: TRBV7-2; D: -; J: TRBJ2-3; size: -; DNA: TGTGCCAGCAGCCCCAGGATGTTTACTGATACGCAGTATTTT; CDR3: CASSPRMFTDTQYF